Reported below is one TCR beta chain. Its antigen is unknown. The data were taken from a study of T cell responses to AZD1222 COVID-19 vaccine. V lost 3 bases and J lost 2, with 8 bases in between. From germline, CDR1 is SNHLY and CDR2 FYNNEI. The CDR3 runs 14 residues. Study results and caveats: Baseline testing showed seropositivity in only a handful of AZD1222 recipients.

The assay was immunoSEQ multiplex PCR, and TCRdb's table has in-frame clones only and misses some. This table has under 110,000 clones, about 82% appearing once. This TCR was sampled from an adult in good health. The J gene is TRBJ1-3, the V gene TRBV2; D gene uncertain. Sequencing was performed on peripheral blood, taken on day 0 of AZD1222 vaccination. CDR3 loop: CASSDRLAGNTIYF. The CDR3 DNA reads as TGTGCCAGCAGTGATAGACTAGCTGGAAACACCATATATTTT.